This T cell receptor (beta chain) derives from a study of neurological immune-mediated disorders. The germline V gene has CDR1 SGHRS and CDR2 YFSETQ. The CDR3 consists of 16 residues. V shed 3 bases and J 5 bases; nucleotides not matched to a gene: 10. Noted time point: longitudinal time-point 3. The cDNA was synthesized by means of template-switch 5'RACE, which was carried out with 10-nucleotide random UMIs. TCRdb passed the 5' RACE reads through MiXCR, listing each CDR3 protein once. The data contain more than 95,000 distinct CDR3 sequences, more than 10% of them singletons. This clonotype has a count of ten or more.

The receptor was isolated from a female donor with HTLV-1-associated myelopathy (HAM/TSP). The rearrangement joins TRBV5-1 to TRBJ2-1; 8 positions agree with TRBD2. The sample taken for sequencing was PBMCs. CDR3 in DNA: TGCGCCAGCAGCTCGCATCGGCGGGGGGCCAACAATGAGCAGTTCTTC. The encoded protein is CASSSHRRGANNEQFF.